This T cell receptor beta chain was sequenced for a study of metastatic and nonmetastatic thyroid tumors. The overall study: Repertoire comparisons spanned blood and tumor or nodule tissue from malignant and benign thyroid patients. Broader study findings: Benign nodules were reported to have significantly lower TCR beta diversity than malignant thyroid tumors, in blood and tumor.

No patient received treatment before thyroid surgery. The sample holds many counts of this clone. Its specificity is not known. Per the authors' pipeline: For papillary thyroid cancer, a distant-metastasis classifier was constructed from CDR3 differences observed across clinicopathological groups. TCRdb ran MiXCR on the PCR reads. The V and J calls here are based on TCRdb, not the publication. The sample has about 28,000 clones; roughly 20% are singletons. The receptor's source is a female donor with papillary thyroid cancer or a benign thyroid nodule (not recorded which). Some clones in this sample may be carry-over from other donors' samples. Sample: blood.

The CDR3 DNA sequence: TGTGCCAGCAGCCCGACTAGCGGGGTAGAGACCCAGTACTTC. The encoded protein is CASSPTSGVETQYF. This chain joins TRBV3-1 and TRBJ2-5; 11 bases are shared with TRBD2. CDR1 is LGHDT and CDR2 is YNNKEL in the germline V gene (reference sequence). The CDR3 spans 14 residues. V dropped 4 bases and J dropped 4; count of bases not matched to a gene: 2.